Below are 20 T cell receptor beta chains sequenced from a single sample in a study of blood T cells in healthy people across ages (dated by TCRdb to 2015 to 2017). The library was obtained by 5' RACE. Sequencing was performed on an Illumina HiSeq 2500. A second PCR of roughly 6 to 11 cycles was run with a J-beta primer mix and a sample-barcoded 5' primer. TCRdb handled the public reads itself, with Q25 trimming in fastp and clone calling in MiXCR, and kept productive beta chains. Merged by CDR3 protein, the rows form single entries marked with the most common genes and DNA. The sample table lists about 600,000 distinct CDR3 sequences, 40% to 55% of them with a count of one. The ten largest clones take up 20% to 25% of the sample. The sample consisted of blood. The receptors here all came from a man older than 75 in good health.

The rearrangement links TRBV18 to TRBJ2-1, with 7 bases lining up with TRBD2. The ends lost 5 bases at V and 5 bases at J; junction bases unmatched: 3. CDR1 is KGHSH, CDR2 LQKENI, per germline. The CDR3 is 13 amino acids. CDR3 sequence reads: CASSGGLNNEQFF. The CDR3 nucleotides read TGTGCCAGCTCAGGGGGACTAAACAATGAGCAGTTCTTC. The full variable domain, rest sourced from reference TRBV18 and TRBJ2-1, is NAGVMQNPRHLVRRRGQEARLRCSPMKGHSHVYWYRQLPEEGLKFMVYLQKENIIDESGMPKERFSAEFPKEGPSILRIQQVVRGDSAAYFCASSGGLNNEQFFGPGTRLTVL.

This clonotype was seen more than once but under ten times. The rearrangement uses TRBV3-1 and TRBJ2-1; 8 positions agree with TRBD2. Germline CDR1 reads LGHDT; CDR2 reads YNNKEL (reference sequence). This CDR3 comprises 15 residues. The junction had 8 bases not matched to a gene; V was cut back by 2 bases and J by 8 bases. The CDR3 coding sequence is TGTGCCAGCAGCCAACCTTGGCGGGGGGTCGATGAGCAGTTCTTC. It is translated as CASSQPWRGVDEQFF.

The chain is built from TRBV28 and TRBJ1-1, with D unclear. Germline V lookup: CDR1 MDHEN, CDR2 SYDVKM. Trimming took off 5 bases at V and 4 bases at J, with 11 bases between the two ends. The CDR3 sequence is 13 residues long. CDR3: CASSRFVGTEAFF. CDR3 coding DNA: TGTGCCAGCAGTAGGTTCGTGGGCACTGAAGCTTTCTTT.

The chain has TRBV20-1 and TRBJ1-4; D call uncertain. Trimming stripped 5 bases from V and 0 bases from J, with 16 bases between. The CDR3 extends over 16 amino acids. Germline CDR1 DFQATT, CDR2 SNEGSKA (reference sequence). CDR3 loop: CSAPLAQPATNEKLFF. In nucleotides, the CDR3 is TGCAGTGCTCCACTGGCCCAGCCGGCAACTAATGAAAAACTGTTTTTT.

In its sample, this clonotype was seen a few times. The chain combines TRBV9 with TRBJ1-6; possible D gene TRBD1, 6 bases. Per germline, CDR1 SGDLS and CDR2 YYNGEE. The CDR3 spans 14 residues. V gave up 0 bases and J gave up 8 bases, with 9 bases separating them. The CDR3 DNA reads TGTGCCAGCAGCGTAGGTTCAGGGGATTCACCCCTCCACTTT. Protein product: CASSVGSGDSPLHF.

J is TRBJ1-2 and V is TRBV3-1; TRBD1 aligns across 7 bases. Germline CDR1 reads LGHDT; CDR2 reads YNNKEL (reference sequence). Germline trimming cut 3 bases from V and 6 bases from J; bases unmatched to any gene: 13. This CDR3 comprises 16 residues. The CDR3 DNA reads TGTGCCAGCAGCCAGATGGCTGAGGGGGCGCGGGATGGCTACACCTTC. This encodes CASSQMAEGARDGYTF. Using reference TRBV3-1 and TRBJ1-2 for the parts outside the CDR3, the full variable domain is DTAVSQTPKYLVTQMGNDKSIKCEQNLGHDTMYWYKQDSKKFLKIMFSYNNKELIINETVPNRFSPKSPDKAHLNLHINSLELGDSAVYFCASSQMAEGARDGYTFGSGTRLTVV.

The chain is built from TRBV7-2 and TRBJ1-2; D is uncertain. The CDR3 has 15 residues. From germline, CDR1 is SGHTA and CDR2 FQGNSA. V gave up 2 bases and J gave up 4 bases, with 14 bases separating them. The CDR3: CASSLPQIHAYGYTF. The CDR3 DNA sequence: TGTGCCAGCAGCTTACCGCAAATTCATGCCTATGGCTACACCTTC.

Remarks on this clonotype: One junction end does not reproduce the germline sequence, and a read error may be involved. The chain carries TRBV7-2 and TRBJ1-6; D gene unclear. CDR3 size: 16 residues. Germline CDR1 SGHTA, CDR2 FQGNSA. The CDR3 coding sequence is TGTGCCTGCAGTTGGCCCGGCAGCTCCTATAATTCACCCCTCCACTTT. As protein: CACSWPGSSYNSPLHF.

The chain is built from TRBV7-2 and TRBJ2-1, with D possibly TRBD2 on 6 matching bases. V was trimmed by 0 bases and J by 4 bases, leaving 10 bases between them. This CDR3 region has 15 residues. CDR1 and CDR2 (germline): SGHTA, FQGNSA. DNA of the CDR3: TGTGCCAGCAGCTTAGCGGTGGGGGGATACAATGAGCAGTTCTTC. It codes for CASSLAVGGYNEQFF.

This clonotype came up a few times. CDR3 in amino acids: CASSLSGLDNEQFF. CDR3 coding DNA: TGTGCCAGCAGCCTGAGCGGCCTCGACAATGAGCAGTTCTTC. The chain links TRBV7-3 to TRBJ2-1, with TRBD2 as a possible D gene (5 bases). Germline assignment: CDR1 SGHTA and CDR2 FQGTGA. V shed 5 bases and J shed 5 bases, with 13 bases lying between them. This CDR3 spans 14 amino acids.

The chain links TRBV7-9 to TRBJ1-5, with D uncertain. Trimming shortened V by 1 base and J by 0 bases, and 10 bases separated the two germline ends. Germline assignment: CDR1 SEHNR and CDR2 FQNEAQ (reference sequence). The CDR3 consists of 16 residues. As DNA, the CDR3 is TGTGCCAGCAGCTTAGTTGGCCCGAATAGCAATCAGCCCCAGCATTTT. It is translated as CASSLVGPNSNQPQHF.

This chain uses TRBV3-1 with TRBJ2-3; possible D gene TRBD1, 6 bases. The CDR3 length is 14 residues. The germline gives CDR1 LGHDT, CDR2 YNNKEL (reference sequence). V was clipped by 8 bases and J by 2 bases, with 14 bases between them. The CDR3 DNA sequence: TGTGCCAGCTCACCGACAGGACCCACAGATACGCAGTATTTT. It encodes CASSPTGPTDTQYF.

This clonotype was detected a few times. The rearrangement links TRBV9 to TRBJ2-1, with D perhaps matching TRBD2 (6 bases). Trimming left V 0 bases short and J 5 bases short, with 12 bases between. CDR3 length: 15 residues. Germline CDR1 is SGDLS and CDR2 is YYNGEE. The CDR3 DNA reads as TGTGCCAGCAGCGTAGGTTTAGCGGCTAACAATGAGCAGTTCTTC. Protein: CASSVGLAANNEQFF.

The CDR3 DNA reads as TGCAGCGTGGGAGATGGAACAGGGATCCGAGGGGCCCAGCATTTT. Translating gives CSVGDGTGIRGAQHF. This rearrangement joins TRBV29-1 to TRBJ1-5; D may be TRBD1 (6 bases). V dropped 6 bases and J dropped 11 bases, with 26 bases sitting between them. The CDR3 is 15 residues long. Germline V gene data show CDR1 as SQVTM and CDR2 as ANQGSEA.

This clonotype occurred a few times. In nucleotides, the CDR3 is TGTGCCACCAGCCTAGCGGGAGAGGCAGATACGCAGTATTTT. Encoded protein: CATSLAGEADTQYF. The rearrangement uses TRBV24-1 and TRBJ2-3; 10 bases are a match to TRBD2. The length of the CDR3 is 14 residues. V was pared by 7 bases and J by 4 bases, with 4 bases of the junction left unmatched. The germline V gene has CDR1 KGHDR and CDR2 SFDVKD.

Concerning this clonotype: A much larger clone is a single base away; this may be a read error. CDR3 bases: TGTGCCATCAGTCAGTCTCCTAGCGGGACAGATACGCAGTATTTT. Translation: CAISQSPSGTDTQYF. This chain uses TRBV10-3 with TRBJ2-3; TRBD2 agrees at 8 bases. This CDR3 spans 15 amino acids. Germline CDR1 ENHRY, CDR2 SYGVKD.

With regard to this clonotype: Germline and junction disagree at one end, which may indicate a read error. This chain joins TRBV2 and TRBJ1-5, with a tentative D call TRBD1 (6 bases). Germline CDR1 SNHLY, CDR2 FYNNEI. The CDR3 totals 13 residues. CDR3 region: CGSSARTAQPQHF. DNA of the CDR3: TGTGGCAGCAGCGCCCGGACAGCCCAGCCCCAGCATTTT.

The gene calls are TRBV12-3 or TRBV12-4 and TRBJ1-1; no firm D call. With 3 bases removed from V and 5 bases from J, the gap between germline ends came to 13 bases. This CDR3 contains 14 residues. Here the CDR3 DNA reads TGTGCCAGCAGTTTTCTACTAACCACGACTGAAGCTTTCTTT. Amino acids: CASSFLLTTTEAFF.

This clonotype has just a few counts. The chain recombines TRBV5-1 with TRBJ2-1; 13 positions match TRBD2. The CDR3 contains 17 residues. V lost 0 bases and J lost 12; bases outside the gene matches: 12. The V gene's germline CDR1 is SGHRS and CDR2 YFSETQ. CDR3 sequence reads: CASSLERTSGRLERQFF. DNA of the CDR3: TGCGCCAGCAGCTTGGAACGGACTAGCGGGAGATTAGAGCGGCAGTTCTTC.

This chain links TRBV5-1 with TRBJ1-1; D gene ambiguous. V was shortened by 5 bases and J by 0 bases, with 8 bases between the two germline ends. Germline CDR1 SGHRS, CDR2 YFSETQ. The CDR3 covers 13 residues. The CDR3 loop reads CASRVGLNTEAFF. As DNA, the CDR3 is TGCGCCAGCAGGGTCGGACTGAACACTGAAGCTTTCTTT.